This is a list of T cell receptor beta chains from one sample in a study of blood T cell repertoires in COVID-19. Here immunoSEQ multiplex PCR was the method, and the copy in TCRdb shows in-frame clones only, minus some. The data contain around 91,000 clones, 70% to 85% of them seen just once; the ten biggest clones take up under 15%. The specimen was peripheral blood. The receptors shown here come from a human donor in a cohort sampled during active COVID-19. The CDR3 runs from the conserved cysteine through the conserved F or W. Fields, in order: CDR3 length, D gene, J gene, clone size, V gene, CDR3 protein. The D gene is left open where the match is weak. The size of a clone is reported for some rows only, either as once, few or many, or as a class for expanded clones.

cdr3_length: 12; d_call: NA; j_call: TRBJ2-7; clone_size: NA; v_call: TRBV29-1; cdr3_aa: CSVEGSSYEQYF
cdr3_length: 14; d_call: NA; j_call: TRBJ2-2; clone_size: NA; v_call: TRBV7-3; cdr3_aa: CASSSVLNTGELFF
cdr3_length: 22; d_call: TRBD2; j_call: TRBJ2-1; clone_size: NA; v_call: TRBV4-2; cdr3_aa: CASSQDKRASGTIRGSYNEQFF
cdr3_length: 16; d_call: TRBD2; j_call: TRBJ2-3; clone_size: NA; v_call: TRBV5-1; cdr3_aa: CASSPGGAVSTDTQYF
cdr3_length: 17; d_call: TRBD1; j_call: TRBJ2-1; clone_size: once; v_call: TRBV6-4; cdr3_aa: CASNPLGGDRGYHEQFF
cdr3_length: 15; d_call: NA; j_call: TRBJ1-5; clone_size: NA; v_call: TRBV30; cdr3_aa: CAWSVSVLRNQPQHF
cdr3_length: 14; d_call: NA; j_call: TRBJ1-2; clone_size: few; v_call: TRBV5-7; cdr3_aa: CASNPGRDNGGYTF
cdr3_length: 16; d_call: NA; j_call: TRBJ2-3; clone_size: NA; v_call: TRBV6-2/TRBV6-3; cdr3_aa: CASSYGGDSSTDTQYF
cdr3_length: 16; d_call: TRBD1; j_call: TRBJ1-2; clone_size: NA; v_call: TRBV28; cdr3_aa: CASSSRQGRSIYGYTF
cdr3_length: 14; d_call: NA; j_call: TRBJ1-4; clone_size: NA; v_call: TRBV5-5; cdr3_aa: CASSLGGSREKLFF
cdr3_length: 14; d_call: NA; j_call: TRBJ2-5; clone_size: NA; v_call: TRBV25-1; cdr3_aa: CASSSPGPQETQYF
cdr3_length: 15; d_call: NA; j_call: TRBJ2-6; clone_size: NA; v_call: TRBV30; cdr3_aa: CAWTFGGAGANVLTF
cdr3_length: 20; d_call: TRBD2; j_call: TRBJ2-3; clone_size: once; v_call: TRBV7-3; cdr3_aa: CASSLGTSGGRRGGTDTQYF
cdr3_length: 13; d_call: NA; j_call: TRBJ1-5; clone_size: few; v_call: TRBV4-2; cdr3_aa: CASSQDLFQPQHF
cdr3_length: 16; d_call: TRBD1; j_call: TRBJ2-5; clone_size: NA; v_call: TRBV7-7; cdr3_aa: CASSYSIQGFQETQYF
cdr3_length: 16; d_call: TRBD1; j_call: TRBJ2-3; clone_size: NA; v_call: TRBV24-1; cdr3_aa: CATGQGASGTADTQYF
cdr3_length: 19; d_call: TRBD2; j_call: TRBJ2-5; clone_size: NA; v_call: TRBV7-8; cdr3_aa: CASNPRLAGDRMYQETQYF
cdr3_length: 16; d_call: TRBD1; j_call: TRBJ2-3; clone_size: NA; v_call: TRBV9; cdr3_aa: CASSPRTGGNTDTQYF
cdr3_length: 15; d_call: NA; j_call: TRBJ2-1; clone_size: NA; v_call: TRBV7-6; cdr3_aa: CASSSSGTSYNEQFF
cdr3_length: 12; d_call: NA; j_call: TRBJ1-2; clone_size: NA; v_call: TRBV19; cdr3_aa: CASSIPGYGYTF
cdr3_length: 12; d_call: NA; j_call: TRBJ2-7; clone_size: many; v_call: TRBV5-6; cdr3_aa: CASSLQGYEQYF
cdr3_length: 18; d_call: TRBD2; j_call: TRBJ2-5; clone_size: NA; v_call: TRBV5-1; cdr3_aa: CASSRSGTSGTGGETQYF
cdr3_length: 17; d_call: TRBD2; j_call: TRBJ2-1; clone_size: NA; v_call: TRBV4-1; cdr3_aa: CASSQEGTSGGANEQFF
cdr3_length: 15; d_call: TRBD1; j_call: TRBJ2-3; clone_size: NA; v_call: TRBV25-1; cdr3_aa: CASSPQGRSTDTQYF
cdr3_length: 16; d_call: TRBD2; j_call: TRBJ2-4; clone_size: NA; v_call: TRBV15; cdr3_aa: CATSALAGGLKNIQYF
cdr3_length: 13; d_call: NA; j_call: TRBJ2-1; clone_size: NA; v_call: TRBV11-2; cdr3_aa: CASGGLGFNEQFF
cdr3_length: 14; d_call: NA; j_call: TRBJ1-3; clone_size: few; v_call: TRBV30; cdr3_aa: CAWSTQYSGNTIYF
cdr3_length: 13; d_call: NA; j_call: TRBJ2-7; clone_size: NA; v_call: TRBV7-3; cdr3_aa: CASSAGASYEQYF
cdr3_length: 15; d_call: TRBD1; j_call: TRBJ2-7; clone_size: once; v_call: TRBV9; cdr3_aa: CASSVGTGGLYEQYF
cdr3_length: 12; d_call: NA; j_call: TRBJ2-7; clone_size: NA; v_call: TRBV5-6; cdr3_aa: CASSFLGAEQYF
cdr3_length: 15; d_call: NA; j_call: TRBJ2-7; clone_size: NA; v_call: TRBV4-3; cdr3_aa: CASSQDSRESYEQYF
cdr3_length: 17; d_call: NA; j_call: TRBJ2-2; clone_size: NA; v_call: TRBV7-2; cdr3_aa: CASSEDPLAINTGELFF
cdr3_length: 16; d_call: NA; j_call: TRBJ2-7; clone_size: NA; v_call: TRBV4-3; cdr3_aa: CASSRSQLKPGYEQYF
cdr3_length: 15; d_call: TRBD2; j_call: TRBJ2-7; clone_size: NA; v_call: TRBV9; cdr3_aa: CASSAGTSGLYEQYF
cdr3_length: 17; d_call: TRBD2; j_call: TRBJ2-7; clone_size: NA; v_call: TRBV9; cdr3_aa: CASSAGGGEAPFYEQYF
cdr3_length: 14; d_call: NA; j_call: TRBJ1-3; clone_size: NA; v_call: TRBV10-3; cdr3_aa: CATAGGAYGNTIYF
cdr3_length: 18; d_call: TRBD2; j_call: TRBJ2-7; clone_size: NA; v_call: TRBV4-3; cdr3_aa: CASSQQRLAGASFYEQYF
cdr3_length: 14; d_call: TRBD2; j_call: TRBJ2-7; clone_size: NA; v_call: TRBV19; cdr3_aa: CASSWGLENYEQYF
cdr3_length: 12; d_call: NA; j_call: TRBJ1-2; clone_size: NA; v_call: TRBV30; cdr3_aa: CAWKTSGNGYTF
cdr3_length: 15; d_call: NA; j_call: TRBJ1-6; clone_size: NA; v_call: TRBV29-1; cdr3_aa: CSVDRGGPWDSPLHF
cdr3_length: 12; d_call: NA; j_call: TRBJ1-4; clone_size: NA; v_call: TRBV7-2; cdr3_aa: CASSPGREKLFF
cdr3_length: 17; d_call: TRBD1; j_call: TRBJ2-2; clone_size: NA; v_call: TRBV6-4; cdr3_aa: CASSETMGQAHTGELFF
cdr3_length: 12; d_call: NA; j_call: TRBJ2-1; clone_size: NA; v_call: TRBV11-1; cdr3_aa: CASSRDSPEQFF
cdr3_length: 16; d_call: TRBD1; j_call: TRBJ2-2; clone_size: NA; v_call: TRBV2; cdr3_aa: CASSFSGGDGTGELFF
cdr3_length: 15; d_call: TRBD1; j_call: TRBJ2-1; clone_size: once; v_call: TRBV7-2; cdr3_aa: CASTLNRGKDNEQFF
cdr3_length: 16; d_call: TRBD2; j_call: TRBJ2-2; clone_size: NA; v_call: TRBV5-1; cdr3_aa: CASSLAGGAGTGELFF
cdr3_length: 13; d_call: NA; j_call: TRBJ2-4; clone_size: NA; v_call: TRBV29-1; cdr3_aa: CSAGTAGQNIQYF
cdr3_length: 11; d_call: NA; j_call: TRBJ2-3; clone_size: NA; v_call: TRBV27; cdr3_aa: CASIQGNTQYF
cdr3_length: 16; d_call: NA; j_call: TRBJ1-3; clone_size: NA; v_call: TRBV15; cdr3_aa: CATSISWGRLGNTIYF
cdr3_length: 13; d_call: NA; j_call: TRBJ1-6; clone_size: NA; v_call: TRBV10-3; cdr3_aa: CAISDQRASPLHF
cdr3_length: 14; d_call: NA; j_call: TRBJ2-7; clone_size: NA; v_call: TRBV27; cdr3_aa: CASSRGGVTYEQYF
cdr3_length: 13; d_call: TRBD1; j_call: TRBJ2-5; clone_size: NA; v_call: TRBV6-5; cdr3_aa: CASKDRVGETQYF